Shown below are 10 T cell receptor beta chains from a single sample sequenced in a study of cytomegalovirus exposure and HLA in healthy donors. 60 Vbeta and 13 Jbeta primers were used in PCR. Measured with immunoSEQ multiplex PCR; TCRdb has only the in-frame clones, and not every one. The sample shows approximately 140,000 clones, and less than 3.5% sits with its ten largest clones. The sequencing sample was made of PBMCs. The receptor set was obtained from a man aged 35 to 55 in good health and CMV-seronegative.

The chain employs TRBV6-1 and TRBJ2-6; D is possibly TRBD1 (5 bases). CDR1 and CDR2 (germline): MNHNS, SASEGT. Trimming took off 7 bases at V and 2 bases at J, with 12 bases between the two ends. CDR3 length: 15 residues. The CDR3 is CASMTQAPGANVLTF. CDR3 nucleotide sequence: TGTGCCAGCATGACACAGGCCCCTGGGGCCAACGTCCTGACTTTC.

CDR3 amino acids: CASSRVRTGTRPNTGELFF. The CDR3 coding sequence is TGTGCCAGCAGCCGGGTCAGGACAGGTACCCGCCCTAACACCGGGGAGCTGTTTTTT. The V call is TRBV11-2, the J call TRBJ2-2; TRBD1 aligns across 7 bases. V trimming: 5 bases; J trimming: 2 bases; junction bases outside the gene matches: 17. From germline, CDR1 is SGHAT and CDR2 FQNNGV. The CDR3 spans 19 residues. Combining the CDR3 with reference TRBV11-2 and TRBJ2-2 gives the whole variable domain EAGVAQSPRYKIIEKRQSVAFWCNPISGHATLYWYQQILGQGPKLLIQFQNNGVVDDSQLPKDRFSAERLKGVDSTLKIQPAKLEDSAVYLCASSRVRTGTRPNTGELFFGEGSRLTVL.

This chain joins TRBV10-3 and TRBJ2-7, with D possibly TRBD2 on 7 matching bases. The germline gives CDR1 ENHRY, CDR2 SYGVKD. The CDR3 is 14 residues long. Trimming left V 3 bases short and J 4 bases short, with 13 bases between. The CDR3 DNA is TGTGCCATCAGTGAAGGGGGGGTTGGTTACGAGCAGTACTTC. Its translation: CAISEGGVGYEQYF.

V and J are TRBV6-5 and TRBJ2-5; 8 bases are a match to TRBD2. Germline CDR1 and CDR2: MNHEY and SVGAGI. This CDR3 has 15 residues. Trimming took 5 bases from V and 1 from J; bases not matched to a gene: 6. DNA for the CDR3: TGTGCCAGCAGTATCGGACTAGCCCTCCAAGAGACCCAGTACTTC. Protein: CASSIGLALQETQYF.

The chain carries TRBV21-1 and TRBJ1-2; TRBD1, the table's D call, lacks a check against the DNA. TRBV21-1 is a known pseudogene. There are 16 residues in the CDR3. CDR3 residues: CASSKKLAGQIYGYTF. The CDR3 nucleotides are TGTGCCAGCAGCAAAAAATTGGCGGGACAGATCTATGGCTACACCTTC.

The chain carries TRBV18 and TRBJ2-7; possibly TRBD2 for D (5 bases). V lost 2 bases, J lost 6 bases, and 11 bases lay in between. CDR3 length: 13 residues. Germline CDR1 reads KGHSH; CDR2 reads LQKENI. The CDR3 here is CASSPIEGGEQYF. CDR3 DNA sequence: TGTGCCAGCTCACCAATTGAGGGTGGCGAGCAGTACTTC. Based on the CDR3 plus reference TRBV18 and TRBJ2-7, the full variable domain is NAGVMQNPRHLVRRRGQEARLRCSPMKGHSHVYWYRQLPEEGLKFMVYLQKENIIDESGMPKERFSAEFPKEGPSILRIQQVVRGDSAAYFCASSPIEGGEQYFGPGTRLTVT.

The rearrangement joins TRBV29-1 to TRBJ2-2, with 13 bases lining up with TRBD2. This CDR3 has 22 amino acids. V was clipped by 4 bases and J by 0 bases; unmatched bases: 20. In germline, CDR1 is SQVTM, CDR2 ANQGSEA. CDR3 sequence (DNA): TGCAGCGTTGTGGCGGTTGGAGACAAATCCGGGACTAGCGGGGCGAACACCGGGGAGCTGTTTTTT. Translating gives CSVVAVGDKSGTSGANTGELFF.

The chain has TRBV12-5 and TRBJ2-5, with 9 bases aligning to TRBD2. This CDR3 has 16 residues. The germline V gene has CDR1 LGHNT and CDR2 FRNRAP. V lost 1 base, J lost 5 bases, and 8 bases stayed unmatched. The CDR3 sequence: CASGLGVSSGAETQYF. The CDR3 DNA follows: TGTGCTAGTGGTTTGGGGGTCTCTAGCGGGGCTGAGACCCAGTACTTC.

The chain is built from TRBV2 and TRBJ1-5; no reliable D call. Trimming cost V 1 base and J 6 bases, with 10 bases left between them. CDR3 length equals 14 residues. The V gene's germline CDR1 is SNHLY and CDR2 FYNNEI. Written as DNA, the CDR3 is TGTGCCAGCAGTGAAGGAGGGAACGTTCAGCCCCAGCATTTT. Its protein is CASSEGGNVQPQHF. Complete variable domain (other parts from reference TRBV2 and TRBJ1-5): EPEVTQTPSHQVTQMGQEVILRCVPISNHLYFYWYRQILGQKVEFLVSFYNNEISEKSEIFDDQFSVERPDGSNFTLKIRSTKLEDSAMYFCASSEGGNVQPQHFGDGTRLSIL.

The chain employs TRBV10-3 and TRBJ2-5, with D possibly TRBD1 on 6 matching bases. V was clipped by 2 bases and J by 2 bases, with 12 bases between them. CDR1 is ENHRY, CDR2 SYGVKD, per germline. This CDR3 has 15 amino acids. CDR3 sequence: CAISEPGHFQETQYF. CDR3 bases: TGTGCCATCAGTGAGCCGGGACACTTTCAAGAGACCCAGTACTTC.